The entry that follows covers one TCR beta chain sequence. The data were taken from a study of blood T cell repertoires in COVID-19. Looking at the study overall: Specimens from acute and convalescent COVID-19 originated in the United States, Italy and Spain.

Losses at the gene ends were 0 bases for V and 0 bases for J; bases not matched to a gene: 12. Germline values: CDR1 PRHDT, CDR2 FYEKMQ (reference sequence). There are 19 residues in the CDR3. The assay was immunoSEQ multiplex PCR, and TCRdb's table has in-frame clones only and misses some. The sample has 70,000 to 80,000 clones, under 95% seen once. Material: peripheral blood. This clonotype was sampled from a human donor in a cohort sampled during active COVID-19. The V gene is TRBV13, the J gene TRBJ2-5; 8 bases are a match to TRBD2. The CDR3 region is CASSLGRGGGFENQETQYF. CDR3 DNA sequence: TGTGCCAGCAGCTTAGGGCGGGGCGGGGGGTTTGAAAACCAAGAGACCCAGTACTTC.